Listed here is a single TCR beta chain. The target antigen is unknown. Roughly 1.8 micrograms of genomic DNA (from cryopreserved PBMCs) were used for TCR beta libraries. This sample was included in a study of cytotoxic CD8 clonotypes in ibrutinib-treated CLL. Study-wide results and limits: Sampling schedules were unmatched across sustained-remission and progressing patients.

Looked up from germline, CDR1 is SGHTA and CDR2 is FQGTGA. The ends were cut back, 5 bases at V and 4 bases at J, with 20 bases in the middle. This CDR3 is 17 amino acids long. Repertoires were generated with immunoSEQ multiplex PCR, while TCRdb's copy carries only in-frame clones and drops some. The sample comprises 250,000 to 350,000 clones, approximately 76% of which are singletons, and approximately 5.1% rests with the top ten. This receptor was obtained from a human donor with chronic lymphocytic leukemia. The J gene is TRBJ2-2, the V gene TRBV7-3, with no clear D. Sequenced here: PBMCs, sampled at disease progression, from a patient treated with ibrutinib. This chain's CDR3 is CASSPRPPTLGTGELFF. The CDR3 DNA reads TGTGCCAGCAGCCCTCGTCCCCCAACCCTGGGCACCGGGGAGCTGTTTTTT.